These 7 T cell receptor beta chains were sequenced from one sample in a study of blood T cells in healthy people across ages. Sample-barcoded 5' priming and a J-beta primer mix drove a second PCR of about 7 to 12 cycles. From the 5' RACE reads, TCRdb called clonotypes with MiXCR, one entry per CDR3 protein. Of some 1.5 million distinct CDR3 sequences in the sample, 35% to 45% are singletons; the top ten hold about 4.1%. The sample comprised blood. These receptors came from a woman under 30 in good health.

This rearrangement joins TRBV20-1 to TRBJ2-1; tentative D call: TRBD1 (6 bases). V was shortened by 2 bases and J by 8 bases, with 25 bases between the two germline ends. Germline V CDR1 and CDR2: DFQATT, SNEGSKA (reference sequence). CDR3 length: 17 amino acids. CDR3 coding DNA: TGCAGTGCTAGACCCAGCCACCGGGACCGCGAGGGGGATGAGCAGTTCTTC. It is translated as CSARPSHRDREGDEQFF.

The V call is TRBV11-3, the J call TRBJ2-1; TRBD2 aligns across 12 bases. The V gene end was trimmed by 1 base and the J gene end by 0 bases; junction bases not matched to a gene: 7. CDR1 and CDR2 (germline): SGHNT, YENEEA. The CDR3 sequence is 19 residues long. Here the CDR3 reads CASSLVASGRVISYNEQFF. CDR3 nucleotide sequence: TGTGCCAGCAGCTTAGTTGCTAGCGGGAGGGTTATCTCCTACAATGAGCAGTTCTTC.

The sample holds a few counts of this clonotype. This sequence joins TRBV7-2 and TRBJ2-1; D not certain. The better agreement between TRBJ2-7 and the DNA end casts doubt on the J call. CDR1 and CDR2 (germline): SGHTA, FQGNSA. CDR3 length: 16 residues. CDR3 region: CASSLALVSSYNEQYF. CDR3 bases: TGTGCCAGCAGCTTAGCGTTGGTTAGCTCCTACAATGAGCAGTACTTC.

The chain combines TRBV6-2 or TRBV6-3 with TRBJ2-1; 11 positions agree with TRBD2. Germline V gene data show CDR1 as MNHEY and CDR2 as SVGEGT. The CDR3 spans 17 residues. The V gene end was trimmed by 2 bases and the J gene end by 8 bases; junction bases not matched to a gene: 11. DNA for the CDR3: TGTGCCAGCAGTTACGACCCGACTAGCGGGAAGTGGGATGAGCAGTTCTTC. Its protein product is CASSYDPTSGKWDEQFF.

Only a few counts were recorded for this clonotype. The chain uses TRBV6-1 and TRBJ2-5; tentative D call: TRBD2 (5 bases). The germline CDR1 and CDR2 sequences are MNHNS and SASEGT. CDR3 size: 12 residues. V was clipped by 8 bases and J by 4 bases, with 11 bases between them. The CDR3 nucleotides are TGTGCCAGCCCCCGGGGTCCAGAGACCCAGTACTTC. Its translation is CASPRGPETQYF.

The V call is TRBV6-6, the J call TRBJ1-5; D not certain. The V and J ends lost 5 bases and 5 bases respectively, with 13 bases between them. CDR1 is MNHNY and CDR2 is SVGAGI in the germline V gene (reference sequence). This CDR3 is built from 14 residues. The CDR3 coding sequence is TGTGCCAGCAGTCAATTGGACCGAGATCAGCCCCAGCATTTT. Protein product: CASSQLDRDQPQHF.

This clonotype appeared a few times. The chain couples TRBV9 to TRBJ2-1; D call uncertain. Trimming stripped 1 base from V and 0 bases from J, with 5 bases between. CDR1 and CDR2 from the germline V gene are SGDLS and YYNGEE. The CDR3 is 14 amino acids. The CDR3 spells CASSVQSSYNEQFF. The CDR3 DNA sequence: TGTGCCAGCAGCGTACAGAGCTCCTACAATGAGCAGTTCTTC.